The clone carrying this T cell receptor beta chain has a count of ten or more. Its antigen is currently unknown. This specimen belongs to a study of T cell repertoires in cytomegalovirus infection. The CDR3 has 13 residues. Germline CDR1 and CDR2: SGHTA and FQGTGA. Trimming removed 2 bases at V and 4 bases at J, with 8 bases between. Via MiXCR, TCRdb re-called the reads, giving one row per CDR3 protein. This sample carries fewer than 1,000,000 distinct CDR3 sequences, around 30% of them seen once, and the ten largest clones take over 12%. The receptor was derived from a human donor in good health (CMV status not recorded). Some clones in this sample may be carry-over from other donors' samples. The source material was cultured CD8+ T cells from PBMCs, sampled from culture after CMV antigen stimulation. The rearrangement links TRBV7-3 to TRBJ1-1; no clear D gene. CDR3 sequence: CASSLWQATEAFF. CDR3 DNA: TGTGCCAGCAGCTTATGGCAGGCCACTGAAGCTTTCTTT.